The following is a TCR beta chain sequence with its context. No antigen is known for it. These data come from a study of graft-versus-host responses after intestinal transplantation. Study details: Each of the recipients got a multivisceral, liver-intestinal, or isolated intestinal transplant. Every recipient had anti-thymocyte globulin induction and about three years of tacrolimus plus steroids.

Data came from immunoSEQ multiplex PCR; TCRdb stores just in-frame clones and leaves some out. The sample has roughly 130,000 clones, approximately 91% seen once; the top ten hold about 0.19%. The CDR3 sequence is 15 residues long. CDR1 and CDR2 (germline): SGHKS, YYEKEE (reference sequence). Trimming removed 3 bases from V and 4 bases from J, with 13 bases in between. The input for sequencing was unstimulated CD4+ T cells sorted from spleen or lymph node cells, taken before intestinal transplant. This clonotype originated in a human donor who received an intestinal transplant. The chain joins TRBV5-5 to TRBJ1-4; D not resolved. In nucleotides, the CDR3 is TGTGCCAGCAGCTCTAGTCCCTCTCTTAATGAAAAACTGTTTTTT. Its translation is CASSSSPSLNEKLFF. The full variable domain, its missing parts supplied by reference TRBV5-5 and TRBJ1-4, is DAGVTQSPTHLIKTRGQQVTLRCSPISGHKSVSWYQQVLGQGPQFIFQYYEKEERGRGNFPDRFSARQFPNYSSELNVNALLLGDSALYLCASSSSPSLNEKLFFGSGTQLSVL.